The 32 T cell receptor beta chains presented below share a single source sample, sequenced in a study of cytomegalovirus exposure and HLA in healthy donors. Both 60 Vbeta primers and 13 Jbeta primers went into the PCR. The protocol was immunoSEQ multiplex PCR, while the TCRdb copy is restricted to in-frame clones and leaves out a portion. The sample table sets out tens of thousands of clones. Sequenced sample: PBMCs. The receptors originated from a girl aged 5 to 17 in good health and CMV-seropositive.

J is TRBJ2-3 and V is TRBV7-9; TRBD2 matches 10 bases. Germline lookup yields CDR1 SEHNR and CDR2 FQNEAQ (reference sequence). The junction had 7 bases not matched to a gene; V was cut back by 2 bases and J by 5 bases. This CDR3 is built from 16 residues. CDR3 residues: CASSLISGGAIDTQYF. The CDR3 bases are TGTGCCAGCAGCTTAATCAGCGGGGGGGCCATAGATACGCAGTATTTT.

This chain uses TRBV30 with TRBJ1-4; 11 bases fit TRBD1. Germline assignment: CDR1 GTSNPN and CDR2 SVGIG (reference sequence). With V trimmed by 6 bases and J by 5 bases, 5 bases remained unmatched. The CDR3 has 14 amino acids. For the CDR3, the DNA is TGTGCCTGTTACCGGACAGGGGGCAATGAAAAACTGTTTTTT. This codes for CACYRTGGNEKLFF.

The rearrangement joins TRBV6-1 to TRBJ2-3; the match to TRBD2 covers 9 bases. J lost 6 bases, V lost 2 bases, and 6 bases had no gene match. Germline assignment: CDR1 MNHNS and CDR2 SASEGT. The CDR3 runs 15 residues. CDR3 in DNA: TGTGCCAGCAGTGAAACAGCGGGGGGCCTGGATACGCAGTATTTT. This translates into CASSETAGGLDTQYF.

The CDR3 loop reads CASSVDSNTGELFF. DNA of the CDR3: TGTGCCAGCTCAGTTGACAGTAACACCGGGGAGCTGTTTTTT. The V gene is TRBV18, the J gene TRBJ2-2; D may be TRBD1 (5 bases). Trimming cost V 5 bases and J 2 bases, with 9 bases left between them. The CDR3 spans 14 residues. Germline CDR1 is KGHSH and CDR2 is LQKENI.

The chain has TRBV9 and TRBJ1-5, with 7 bases fitting TRBD1. V lost 1 base, J lost 7 bases, and 8 bases stayed unmatched. Germline CDR1 SGDLS, CDR2 YYNGEE. There are 15 residues in the CDR3. The CDR3 here is CASSVQGGSGQPQHF. The CDR3 nucleotides read TGTGCCAGCAGCGTACAGGGGGGCTCAGGGCAGCCCCAGCATTTT.

This chain links TRBV4-3 with TRBJ2-1; 7 bases are a match to TRBD2. The CDR3 extends over 19 amino acids. CDR1 and CDR2 (germline): LGHNA, YSLEER. Trimming at V came to 0 bases and at J to 5 bases, leaving 16 bases not matched to a gene. The CDR3: CASSQDWSSGGGMDNEQFF. The CDR3, as DNA: TGCGCCAGCAGCCAAGATTGGTCCAGTGGGGGGGGGATGGACAATGAGCAGTTCTTC.

Regarding this clone: The same CDR3 also results from other DNA sequences found in this sample. This chain uses TRBV4-2 with TRBJ2-2; no reliable D call. V lost 0 bases and J lost 4, with 9 bases in between. The CDR3 is made up of 15 amino acids. Germline CDR1 reads LGHNA; CDR2 reads YNFKEQ. The CDR3 bases are TGTGCCAGCAGCCAAGATCTAGAGTCCACCGGGGAGCTGTTTTTT. Translation gives CASSQDLESTGELFF.

The chain carries TRBV7-6 and TRBJ2-5, with D possibly being TRBD2 (6 bases). Trimming stripped 0 bases from V and 3 bases from J, with 8 bases between. CDR1 is SGHVS and CDR2 is FNYEAQ in the germline V gene. CDR3 length equals 14 residues. Here the CDR3 reads CASSLAGGEETQYF. The DNA of the CDR3 is TGTGCCAGCAGCTTAGCCGGAGGGGAAGAGACCCAGTACTTC.

This rearrangement joins TRBV11-2 to TRBJ2-3, with a tentative D call TRBD2 (6 bases). The CDR3 spans 16 residues. Trimming pared 4 bases from V and 5 bases from J, leaving 19 bases between. Germline values: CDR1 SGHAT, CDR2 FQNNGV. Written as DNA, the CDR3 is TGTGCCAGCAGCTCCTGGGATCTATCGGGGGAAGATACGCAGTATTTT. Amino acid sequence: CASSSWDLSGEDTQYF.

The chain recombines TRBV29-1 with TRBJ1-1; D remains unclear. The V end lost 0 bases, the J end lost 7 bases, and 15 bases lay between the germline ends. CDR3 length equals 14 residues. The germline gives CDR1 SQVTM, CDR2 ANQGSEA. Here the CDR3 DNA reads TGCAGCGTTGAAGATGGTCGGCGGCGGGGTGAAGCTTTCTTT. The encoded protein is CSVEDGRRRGEAFF.

Notes on this clone: The junction shows a germline mismatch at one end, possibly a read error. The chain couples TRBV18 to TRBJ2-7; 10 positions agree with TRBD1. This CDR3 spans 19 amino acids. Per germline, CDR1 KGHSH and CDR2 LQKENI. The CDR3: CASSPLRGQGVSYSYEQYF. In DNA, the CDR3 is TGTGCTAGCTCACCACTCAGAGGACAGGGGGTTTCCTACTCCTACGAGCAGTACTTC.

This chain links TRBV7-9 with TRBJ1-5; 11 nucleotides line up with TRBD1. Germline V gene data show CDR1 as SEHNR and CDR2 as FQNEAQ (reference sequence). The CDR3 loop spans 14 amino acids. V gave up 3 bases and J gave up 7 bases; unmatched junction bases: 2. The CDR3 loop is CASSLGQGGQPQHF. DNA for the CDR3: TGTGCCAGCAGCTTGGGACAGGGGGGCCAGCCCCAGCATTTT.

The J gene is TRBJ2-7, the V gene TRBV6-1; 7 bases agree with TRBD1. This CDR3 has 14 residues. The J segment lost 6 bases and the V segment lost 7 bases, leaving 12 bases of the junction unmatched. Looked up from germline, CDR1 is MNHNS and CDR2 is SASEGT. Here the CDR3 DNA reads TGTGCCAGCACCCTTGACAGGGTCCAGGGCGAGCAGTACTTC. Its protein is CASTLDRVQGEQYF.

V gene TRBV29-1 combines with J gene TRBJ2-7; TRBD1 might be the D (6 bases). The CDR3 runs to 13 residues. Trimming left V 6 bases short and J 6 bases short, with 18 bases between. The germline CDR1 and CDR2 sequences are SQVTM and ANQGSEA. CDR3 amino acids: CSVETGTISEQYF. The CDR3 nucleotides are TGCAGCGTGGAGACAGGAACAATTAGCGAGCAGTACTTC.

The chain couples TRBV30 to TRBJ1-2; the D gene is possibly TRBD1 (6 bases). Germline V gives CDR1 GTSNPN, CDR2 SVGIG (reference sequence). The CDR3 has 18 residues. The germline V and J ends were trimmed by 3 bases and 3 bases, with 26 bases remaining between them. CDR3 in amino acids: CAWSDTPGDRKGDYGYTF. Written as DNA, the CDR3 is TGTGCCTGGAGCGATACCCCCGGAGACAGGAAGGGGGACTATGGCTACACCTTC. The variable domain in full, completed from reference TRBV30 and TRBJ1-2, reads SQTIHQWPATLVQPVGSPLSLECTVEGTSNPNLYWYRQAAGRGLQLLFYSVGIGQISSEVPQNLSASRPQDRQFILSSKKLLLSDSGFYLCAWSDTPGDRKGDYGYTFGSGTRLTVV.

The chain uses TRBV9 and TRBJ2-1; TRBD2 might be the D (6 bases). The CDR3 covers 16 residues. Trimming took off 0 bases at V and 6 bases at J, with 16 bases between the two ends. CDR1 and CDR2 from the germline V gene are SGDLS and YYNGEE. This chain's CDR3 is CASSVDFRVGGNEQFF. CDR3 bases: TGTGCCAGCAGCGTAGACTTCCGGGTGGGAGGCAATGAGCAGTTCTTC. Full variable domain (rest looked up from reference TRBV9 and TRBJ2-1): DSGVTQTPKHLITATGQRVTLRCSPRSGDLSVYWYQQSLDQGLQFLIQYYNGEERAKGNILERFSAQQFPDLHSELNLSSLELGDSALYFCASSVDFRVGGNEQFFGPGTRLTVL.

The CDR3 nucleotides read TGTGCCAGCAGCCCGGGACATGGGGCTTCTCGGGGCTACACCTTC. This codes for CASSPGHGASRGYTF. V and J are TRBV9 and TRBJ1-2; D may be TRBD1 (6 bases). The CDR3 runs 15 residues. The germline CDR1 and CDR2 sequences are SGDLS and YYNGEE. V lost 4 bases and J lost 8, with 21 bases in between.

The chain uses TRBV29-1 and TRBJ1-1, with D hard to call. V shed 5 bases and J shed 3 bases, with 4 bases lying between them. The CDR3 spans 10 residues. Germline V gives CDR1 SQVTM, CDR2 ANQGSEA. This CDR3 reads CSVPDTEAFF. For the CDR3, the DNA is TGCAGCGTTCCAGACACTGAAGCTTTCTTT.

The V call is TRBV4-1, the J call TRBJ2-5, with 11 bases that match TRBD2. Germline V gives CDR1 MGHRA, CDR2 YSYEKL. The ends lost 4 bases at V and 5 bases at J; junction bases unmatched: 12. The CDR3 is made up of 17 amino acids. For the CDR3, the DNA is TGCGCCAGCAGCCGCGCGGGACTAGCGGCGACCCAGGAGACCCAGTACTTC. It encodes CASSRAGLAATQETQYF.

V gene TRBV29-1 combines with J gene TRBJ1-1; perhaps TRBD1 as D (6 bases). V lost 4 bases, J lost 1 base, and 16 bases lay in between. Germline V CDR1 and CDR2: SQVTM, ANQGSEA. CDR3 length equals 15 residues. The CDR3 DNA reads as TGCAGCGTTGTAGAGTACCGGACAGCGAACACTGAAGCTTTCTTT. It is translated as CSVVEYRTANTEAFF.

Judged by frequency, this clone is medium-sized. The rearrangement links TRBV4-3 to TRBJ1-3; D is ambiguous. This CDR3 contains 16 residues. The ends were cut back, 4 bases at V and 1 base at J, with 14 bases in the middle. Germline lookup yields CDR1 LGHNA and CDR2 YSLEER. CDR3 nucleotides: TGCGCCAGCAGCCCCGCGGCGTCTTTTTCTGGAAACACCATATATTTT. Protein: CASSPAASFSGNTIYF.

The rearrangement joins TRBV28 to TRBJ2-7; 7 bases match TRBD1. V shed 3 bases and J 4 bases; nucleotides not matched to a gene: 9. The CDR3 extends over 15 amino acids. The germline gives CDR1 MDHEN, CDR2 SYDVKM. DNA of the CDR3: TGTGCCAGCAGTTTCGGACAGGTCGGGTCTTACGAGCAGTACGTC. Translation gives CASSFGQVGSYEQYV.

The V call is TRBV5-6, the J call TRBJ2-7; tentatively, D is TRBD1 (6 bases). There are 15 residues in the CDR3. The V gene lost 2 bases and the J gene lost 2 bases, with 14 bases spanning the gap. Per the germline V gene, CDR1 is SGHDT and CDR2 is YYEEEE. CDR3 residues: CASSLVQGRPYEQYF. In nucleotides, the CDR3 is TGTGCCAGCAGCTTAGTCCAGGGGCGTCCCTACGAGCAGTACTTC.

V is TRBV27 and J is TRBJ1-6; D is unclear. The length of the CDR3 is 13 residues. Germline values: CDR1 MNHEY, CDR2 SMNVEV (reference sequence). Trimming shortened V by 4 bases and J by 7 bases, and 8 bases separated the two germline ends. DNA for the CDR3: TGTGCCAGCAGTTCGGCGGGAAATTCACCCCTCCACTTT. Translating it yields CASSSAGNSPLHF.

The rearrangement links TRBV4-3 to TRBJ1-1; D gene uncertain. CDR1 is LGHNA, CDR2 YSLEER, per germline. The CDR3 has 14 amino acids. V was cut by 3 bases and J by 4 bases, with 12 bases left in between. The CDR3 coding sequence is TGCGCCAGCAGCCATCCGGGGAAGGGCACTGAAGCTTTCTTT. Translated: CASSHPGKGTEAFF.

The chain is built from TRBV11-3 and TRBJ2-2; TRBD2 matches at 7 bases. V lost 5 bases and J lost 6; bases outside the gene matches: 12. Germline values: CDR1 SGHNT, CDR2 YENEEA. The CDR3 totals 16 residues. Here the CDR3 reads CASSPRGGERAGELFF. CDR3 DNA: TGTGCCAGCAGCCCTCGTGGGGGGGAAAGGGCCGGGGAGCTGTTTTTT.

The chain carries TRBV2 and TRBJ2-7; D not resolved. CDR1 and CDR2 (germline): SNHLY, FYNNEI. The CDR3 runs to 14 residues. Trimming took 8 bases from V and 2 from J, leaving 16 bases between them. CDR3 sequence reads: CASLTKSSPYEQYF. CDR3 nucleotide sequence: TGTGCCAGCCTCACGAAGAGTAGTCCCTACGAGCAGTACTTC.

The gene calls are TRBV14 and TRBJ1-6, with TRBD1 identical over 8 bases. Germline V gene lookup returns CDR1 SGHDN and CDR2 FVKESK. J lost 10 bases, V lost 4 bases, and 6 bases had no gene match. This CDR3 is built from 14 residues. The CDR3 DNA is TGTGCCAGCAGCCCAGACAGGGGCCGGTCACCCCTCCACTTT. This codes for CASSPDRGRSPLHF.

This chain links TRBV6-6 with TRBJ2-2, with 9 bases lining up with TRBD1. The CDR3 totals 14 residues. CDR1 is MNHNY and CDR2 is SVGAGI in the germline V gene (reference sequence). Trimming cost V 7 bases and J 9 bases; bases outside gene matches: 9. For the CDR3, the DNA is TGTGCCAGCAAGGTGGACAGGGGAAGCCGGGAGCTGTTTTTT. Amino acid sequence: CASKVDRGSRELFF.

The CDR3 DNA is TGTGCCAGCAGCGGGGACCGCCGACTAGCTTGGGTGACAGATACGCAGTATTTT. It encodes CASSGDRRLAWVTDTQYF. The chain uses TRBV7-6 and TRBJ2-3, with TRBD2 matching 7 bases. This CDR3 comprises 18 residues. V lost 5 bases and J lost 3; bases outside the gene matches: 17. Germline CDR1 and CDR2: SGHVS and FNYEAQ.

The V gene is TRBV2, the J gene TRBJ2-7; D possibly corresponds to TRBD1 (6 bases). CDR1 and CDR2 from the germline V gene are SNHLY and FYNNEI. This CDR3 comprises 14 residues. V was cut by 5 bases and J by 0 bases, with 11 bases left in between. CDR3 nucleotides: TGTGCCAGCAGTCCCGGGACACTCTCCTACGAGCAGTACTTC. This codes for CASSPGTLSYEQYF.

As concerns this clone: Other DNA sequences from this sample encode an identical CDR3 as well. This chain uses TRBV4-3 with TRBJ2-7; 10 bases are shared with TRBD1. V was clipped by 2 bases and J by 3 bases; unmatched bases: 1. The V gene's germline CDR1 is LGHNA and CDR2 YSLEER. CDR3 length: 14 amino acids. The CDR3 reads CASSQRTGGYEQYF. For the CDR3, the DNA is TGCGCCAGCAGCCAAAGGACAGGGGGCTACGAGCAGTACTTC.